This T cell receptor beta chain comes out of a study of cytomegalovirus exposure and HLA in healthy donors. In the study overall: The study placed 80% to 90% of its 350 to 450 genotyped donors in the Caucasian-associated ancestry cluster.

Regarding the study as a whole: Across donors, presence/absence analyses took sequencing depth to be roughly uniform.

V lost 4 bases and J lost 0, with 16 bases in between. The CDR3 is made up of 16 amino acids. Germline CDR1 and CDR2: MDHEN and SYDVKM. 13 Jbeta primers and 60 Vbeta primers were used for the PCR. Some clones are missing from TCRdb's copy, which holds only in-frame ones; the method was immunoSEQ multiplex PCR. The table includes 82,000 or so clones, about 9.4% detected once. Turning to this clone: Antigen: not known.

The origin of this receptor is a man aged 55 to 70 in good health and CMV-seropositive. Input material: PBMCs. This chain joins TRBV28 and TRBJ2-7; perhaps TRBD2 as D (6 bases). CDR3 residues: CASSYLGRLSSYEQYF. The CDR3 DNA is TGTGCCAGCAGTTATCTTGGGAGGTTGAGCTCCTACGAGCAGTACTTC.